A selection of T cell receptor beta chains follows, all from one sample in a study of T cell changes during pregnancy in multiple sclerosis. The repertoire was sequenced with immunoSEQ multiplex PCR; TCRdb's copy has only in-frame clones and lacks some. The sample lists some 77,000 clones; about 93% were seen once. Here the sequenced sample was peripheral blood, taken after pregnancy. The receptors were sampled from a female donor in good health, enrolled as a control in a pregnancy study. Each CDR3 is given with its conserved first and last residue. Each record gives: J gene, clone size, D gene, V gene, CDR3 protein, CDR3 DNA. D genes are given only for firm matches. Clone size is given for some rows only: seen once, a few or many times, or a class if the clone is expanded.

j_call: TRBJ2-1
clone_size: once
d_call: TRBD2
v_call: TRBV7-3
cdr3_aa: CASSFRLAGAGGEQFF
cdr3_nt: TGTGCCAGCAGCTTCAGACTAGCGGGAGCCGGGGGTGAGCAGTTCTTC

j_call: TRBJ2-3
clone_size: NA
d_call: TRBD2
v_call: TRBV7-2
cdr3_aa: CASSLGGGYTDTQYF
cdr3_nt: TGTGCCAGCAGCTTAGGGGGGGGGTACACAGATACGCAGTATTTT

j_call: TRBJ2-1
clone_size: NA
d_call: NA
v_call: TRBV29-1
cdr3_aa: CSVETVVEQFF
cdr3_nt: TGCAGCGTTGAAACGGTGGTTGAGCAGTTCTTC

j_call: TRBJ1-3
clone_size: NA
d_call: NA
v_call: TRBV7-2
cdr3_aa: CASSSTRDTTRNTIYF
cdr3_nt: TGTGCCAGCAGTTCAACCCGGGACACAACCCGAAACACCATATATTTT

j_call: TRBJ2-7
clone_size: NA
d_call: TRBD2
v_call: TRBV4-1
cdr3_aa: CASSQTSGYEQYF
cdr3_nt: TGCGCCAGCAGCCAAACTAGCGGCTACGAGCAGTACTTC

j_call: TRBJ1-2
clone_size: NA
d_call: NA
v_call: TRBV18
cdr3_aa: CASSPQTLDRSVFSYTF
cdr3_nt: TGTGCCAGCTCACCACAGACCTTAGACAGGTCCGTGTTTAGCTACACCTTC

j_call: TRBJ2-7
clone_size: once
d_call: NA
v_call: TRBV28
cdr3_aa: CASRYRGLSYEQYF
cdr3_nt: TGTGCCAGCAGATATAGGGGCCTCTCCTACGAGCAGTACTTC

j_call: TRBJ1-5
clone_size: NA
d_call: TRBD1
v_call: TRBV19
cdr3_aa: CASSVGTGANQPQHF
cdr3_nt: TGTGCCAGTAGTGTGGGGACAGGGGCCAATCAGCCCCAGCATTTT

j_call: TRBJ2-1
clone_size: once
d_call: TRBD2
v_call: TRBV28
cdr3_aa: CASSFSQREGNNEQFF
cdr3_nt: TGTGCCAGCAGTTTTTCCCAGCGGGAGGGGAACAATGAGCAGTTCTTC

j_call: TRBJ2-2
clone_size: once
d_call: TRBD2
v_call: TRBV28
cdr3_aa: CASRPGLATGELFF
cdr3_nt: TGTGCCAGCAGGCCGGGACTAGCGACCGGGGAGCTGTTTTTT

j_call: TRBJ1-1
clone_size: NA
d_call: NA
v_call: TRBV15
cdr3_aa: CATSGKRTAEAFF
cdr3_nt: TGTGCCACCAGCGGTAAGAGGACAGCTGAAGCTTTCTTT

j_call: TRBJ2-3
clone_size: NA
d_call: NA
v_call: TRBV9
cdr3_aa: CASSVGGGEGDTQYF
cdr3_nt: TGTGCCAGCAGCGTAGGAGGGGGGGAAGGAGATACGCAGTATTTT

j_call: TRBJ1-2
clone_size: NA
d_call: TRBD1
v_call: TRBV6-1
cdr3_aa: CASKTRDRENYGYTF
cdr3_nt: TGTGCCAGTAAGACCCGGGACAGGGAGAACTATGGCTACACCTTC

j_call: TRBJ1-2
clone_size: NA
d_call: NA
v_call: TRBV18
cdr3_aa: CASSPDKNYGYTF
cdr3_nt: TGTGCCAGCTCACCTGACAAGAACTATGGCTACACCTTC

j_call: TRBJ1-1
clone_size: NA
d_call: NA
v_call: TRBV18
cdr3_aa: CASSGTGYTEAFF
cdr3_nt: TGTGCCAGCTCAGGCACAGGGTACACTGAAGCTTTCTTT

j_call: TRBJ2-5
clone_size: NA
d_call: NA
v_call: TRBV10-3
cdr3_aa: CAISESGMETQYF
cdr3_nt: TGTGCCATCAGTGAGTCCGGGATGGAGACCCAGTACTTC

j_call: TRBJ2-7
clone_size: NA
d_call: NA
v_call: TRBV6-5
cdr3_aa: CASSYARSSYEQYF
cdr3_nt: TGTGCCAGCAGTTACGCGAGGAGCTCCTACGAGCAGTACTTC

j_call: TRBJ2-5
clone_size: once
d_call: NA
v_call: TRBV2
cdr3_aa: CASSGMAGWKETQYF
cdr3_nt: TGTGCCAGCAGTGGCATGGCAGGTTGGAAAGAGACCCAGTACTTC

j_call: TRBJ1-2
clone_size: NA
d_call: TRBD1
v_call: TRBV7-2
cdr3_aa: CASSLVTGGDYTF
cdr3_nt: TGTGCCAGCAGCTTAGTTACAGGGGGCGACTACACCTTC

j_call: TRBJ1-2
clone_size: NA
d_call: NA
v_call: TRBV5-1
cdr3_aa: CASSLATGGERGYTF
cdr3_nt: TGCGCCAGCAGCTTGGCCACGGGGGGCGAACGTGGCTACACCTTC

j_call: TRBJ2-1
clone_size: NA
d_call: TRBD2
v_call: TRBV6-1
cdr3_aa: CASDLAGLEQFF
cdr3_nt: TGTGCCAGCGATCTAGCGGGGCTGGAGCAGTTCTTC

j_call: TRBJ1-2
clone_size: once
d_call: NA
v_call: TRBV2
cdr3_aa: CASTQGIANYGYTF
cdr3_nt: TGTGCCAGCACCCAGGGAATCGCCAACTATGGCTACACCTTC

j_call: TRBJ2-1
clone_size: NA
d_call: NA
v_call: TRBV5-1
cdr3_aa: CASSSNMEANEQFF
cdr3_nt: TGCGCCAGCAGCTCAAATATGGAGGCTAATGAGCAGTTCTTC

j_call: TRBJ2-7
clone_size: NA
d_call: NA
v_call: TRBV28
cdr3_aa: CASSPGGPYEQYF
cdr3_nt: TGTGCCAGCAGTCCAGGTGGGCCTTACGAGCAGTACTTC

j_call: TRBJ2-1
clone_size: NA
d_call: NA
v_call: TRBV29-1
cdr3_aa: CSGVVSYNEQFF
cdr3_nt: TGCAGCGGAGTTGTCTCCTACAATGAGCAGTTCTTC

j_call: TRBJ1-6
clone_size: once
d_call: NA
v_call: TRBV2
cdr3_aa: CASSEATPLHF
cdr3_nt: TGTGCCAGCAGTGAAGCTACACCCCTCCACTTT

j_call: TRBJ2-5
clone_size: NA
d_call: TRBD2
v_call: TRBV6-6
cdr3_aa: CASSFSSGSPETQYF
cdr3_nt: TGTGCCAGCAGTTTTTCTAGCGGGAGCCCAGAGACCCAGTACTTC

j_call: TRBJ2-1
clone_size: NA
d_call: TRBD2
v_call: TRBV28
cdr3_aa: CASSLFLAGVAEQFF
cdr3_nt: TGTGCCAGCAGTTTATTTCTAGCGGGAGTGGCTGAGCAGTTCTTC

j_call: TRBJ2-1
clone_size: NA
d_call: TRBD2
v_call: TRBV27
cdr3_aa: CASSSSGQSYNEQFF
cdr3_nt: TGTGCCAGCAGTTCTAGCGGGCAATCCTACAATGAGCAGTTCTTC

j_call: TRBJ1-2
clone_size: NA
d_call: NA
v_call: TRBV27
cdr3_aa: CASSTGQSGYTF
cdr3_nt: TGTGCCAGCAGCACAGGACAGAGTGGCTACACCTTC

j_call: TRBJ2-1
clone_size: NA
d_call: TRBD2
v_call: TRBV7-2
cdr3_aa: CASTERGGVTNEQFF
cdr3_nt: TGTGCCAGCACCGAGCGGGGGGGGGTAACCAATGAGCAGTTCTTC

j_call: TRBJ2-3
clone_size: NA
d_call: NA
v_call: TRBV28
cdr3_aa: CASSKDQSGITDTQYF
cdr3_nt: TGTGCCAGCAGTAAAGACCAAAGCGGAATCACAGATACGCAGTATTTT

j_call: TRBJ2-7
clone_size: NA
d_call: TRBD2
v_call: TRBV9
cdr3_aa: CASSVVGGTDEQYF
cdr3_nt: TGTGCCAGCAGCGTAGTGGGGGGGACCGACGAGCAGTACTTC

j_call: TRBJ2-1
clone_size: NA
d_call: TRBD2
v_call: TRBV5-6
cdr3_aa: CASSSGLAGFNEQFF
cdr3_nt: TGTGCCAGCAGCTCCGGACTAGCGGGATTCAATGAGCAGTTCTTC

j_call: TRBJ2-2
clone_size: NA
d_call: TRBD2
v_call: TRBV7-2
cdr3_aa: CASRSTGGPTGELFF
cdr3_nt: TGTGCCAGCAGATCGACGGGGGGGCCCACCGGGGAGCTGTTTTTT

j_call: TRBJ1-4
clone_size: NA
d_call: NA
v_call: TRBV14
cdr3_aa: CASSQDGRGAEKLFF
cdr3_nt: TGTGCCAGCAGCCAAGATGGCCGGGGAGCTGAAAAACTGTTTTTT

j_call: TRBJ2-7
clone_size: NA
d_call: NA
v_call: TRBV5-6
cdr3_aa: CASSEMAGRLNEQYF
cdr3_nt: TGTGCCAGCAGTGAGATGGCGGGTCGACTAAACGAGCAGTACTTC

j_call: TRBJ2-3
clone_size: NA
d_call: TRBD1
v_call: TRBV9
cdr3_aa: CASSAETGMVDTQYF
cdr3_nt: TGTGCCAGCAGCGCGGAGACAGGGATGGTCGATACGCAGTATTTT

j_call: TRBJ1-6
clone_size: NA
d_call: NA
v_call: TRBV9
cdr3_aa: CASSEEGVSSYNSPLHF
cdr3_nt: TGTGCCAGCAGCGAGGAGGGCGTCAGCTCCTATAATTCACCCCTCCACTTT

j_call: TRBJ2-2
clone_size: NA
d_call: TRBD2
v_call: TRBV29-1
cdr3_aa: CSVESGRGTGNTGELFF
cdr3_nt: TGCAGCGTTGAATCGGGGCGGGGGACTGGGAACACCGGGGAGCTGTTTTTT

j_call: TRBJ2-4
clone_size: NA
d_call: TRBD2
v_call: TRBV11-2
cdr3_aa: CASSSGLAAKNIQYF
cdr3_nt: TGTGCCAGCAGCTCAGGACTAGCTGCCAAAAACATTCAGTACTTC

j_call: TRBJ2-7
clone_size: once
d_call: NA
v_call: TRBV4-1
cdr3_aa: CASSQEDNYEQYF
cdr3_nt: TGCGCCAGCAGCCAAGAGGACAACTACGAGCAGTACTTC

j_call: TRBJ1-2
clone_size: NA
d_call: NA
v_call: TRBV2
cdr3_aa: CASRATGNYGYTF
cdr3_nt: TGTGCCAGCAGAGCTACAGGAAACTATGGCTACACCTTC

j_call: TRBJ2-7
clone_size: NA
d_call: TRBD1
v_call: TRBV5-4
cdr3_aa: CASSLGQGSYEQYF
cdr3_nt: TGTGCCAGCAGCTTAGGACAGGGGAGCTACGAGCAGTACTTC

j_call: TRBJ2-7
clone_size: NA
d_call: TRBD1
v_call: TRBV9
cdr3_aa: CASSPGQTYYYEQYF
cdr3_nt: TGTGCCAGCAGCCCGGGACAGACCTACTACTACGAGCAGTACTTC

j_call: TRBJ2-5
clone_size: once
d_call: TRBD2
v_call: TRBV4-3
cdr3_aa: CASSPEGASGRVRETQYF
cdr3_nt: TGCGCCAGCAGCCCCGAGGGAGCTAGCGGGAGAGTGAGGGAGACCCAGTACTTC

j_call: TRBJ2-3
clone_size: NA
d_call: TRBD1
v_call: TRBV5-1
cdr3_aa: CASSLGQGYFFDTQYF
cdr3_nt: TGCGCCAGCAGCTTAGGACAGGGTTACTTTTTTGATACGCAGTATTTT

j_call: TRBJ2-2
clone_size: NA
d_call: NA
v_call: TRBV2
cdr3_aa: CASTRQAHTGELFF
cdr3_nt: TGTGCCAGCACTCGACAGGCACACACCGGGGAGCTGTTTTTT

j_call: TRBJ1-4
clone_size: NA
d_call: TRBD1
v_call: TRBV5-1
cdr3_aa: CASSSGQGTPSNEKLFF
cdr3_nt: TGCGCCAGCAGCTCTGGACAGGGGACTCCCTCTAATGAAAAACTGTTTTTT

j_call: TRBJ1-2
clone_size: NA
d_call: NA
v_call: TRBV7-9
cdr3_aa: CASSAPLAWYGYTF
cdr3_nt: TGTGCCAGCAGCGCCCCGCTGGCTTGGTATGGCTACACCTTC

j_call: TRBJ2-1
clone_size: NA
d_call: NA
v_call: TRBV11-3
cdr3_aa: CASSPYRDTDEQFF
cdr3_nt: TGTGCCAGCAGCCCGTACCGGGACACAGACGAGCAGTTCTTC

j_call: TRBJ2-5
clone_size: NA
d_call: TRBD2
v_call: TRBV7-8
cdr3_aa: CASSFLLAGEETQYF
cdr3_nt: TGTGCCAGCAGCTTTTTACTAGCGGGAGAAGAGACCCAGTACTTC

j_call: TRBJ2-4
clone_size: NA
d_call: NA
v_call: TRBV19
cdr3_aa: CASSIRGPKNIQYF
cdr3_nt: TGTGCCAGTAGTATTCGGGGTCCAAAAAACATTCAGTACTTC

j_call: TRBJ2-3
clone_size: NA
d_call: TRBD2
v_call: TRBV7-7
cdr3_aa: CASSSTSGSADTQYF
cdr3_nt: TGTGCTAGCAGCTCGACTAGCGGGAGCGCAGATACGCAGTATTTT

j_call: TRBJ1-1
clone_size: NA
d_call: TRBD1
v_call: TRBV30
cdr3_aa: CALGGQGKVLGVNTEAFF
cdr3_nt: TGTGCCTTGGGGGGACAGGGTAAGGTTCTTGGCGTGAACACTGAAGCTTTCTTT

j_call: TRBJ2-4
clone_size: NA
d_call: TRBD2
v_call: TRBV4-1
cdr3_aa: CASSRGLDGNIQYF
cdr3_nt: TGCGCCAGCAGCCGCGGACTAGACGGAAACATTCAGTACTTC

j_call: TRBJ1-2
clone_size: NA
d_call: NA
v_call: TRBV6-6
cdr3_aa: CASSFTTGNYGYTF
cdr3_nt: TGTGCCAGCAGTTTCACTACAGGGAACTATGGCTACACCTTC

j_call: TRBJ2-4
clone_size: NA
d_call: NA
v_call: TRBV10-3
cdr3_aa: CAISQGGRTKNIQYF
cdr3_nt: TGTGCCATCAGTCAGGGGGGCCGAACCAAAAACATTCAGTACTTC

j_call: TRBJ2-3
clone_size: NA
d_call: TRBD2
v_call: TRBV5-4
cdr3_aa: CASSLVTSGGGTQYF
cdr3_nt: TGTGCCAGCAGCTTGGTCACTAGCGGAGGGGGTACGCAGTATTTT